This T cell receptor (beta chain) was obtained from a study of shared clonotypes between healthy human individuals. Findings of the study overall: Represented diversity, genetic and exposure-history alike, was limited by few donors. A handful of donors showed sharing of about 5.5% of naive CD4 clonotypes.

TCRdb's copy holds only in-frame clones and misses some; the assay was immunoSEQ multiplex PCR. The sample includes about 2.4 million clones, approximately 94% of them seen just once. With regard to this clone: As yet, its antigen is unknown.

The CDR3 has 14 residues. The V end was cut by 8 bases, the J end by 1 base, with 14 bases between. CDR1 and CDR2 from the germline V gene are MNHNS and SASEGT. The chain couples TRBV6-1 to TRBJ1-2; D is possibly TRBD1 (5 bases). The specimen was naive CD4+ T cells from PBMCs. As to subset: CD45RA+ positively selected. The sequence was collected from a man younger than 30 in good health. Some clones in this sample may be carry-over from other donors' samples. In DNA, the CDR3 is TGTGCCAGCCGCTATTCAGGGATTAACTATGGCTACACCTTC. Translated, it gives CASRYSGINYGYTF.